Presented here are 10 T cell receptor beta chains from one specimen sequenced in a study of T-cell reconstitution after alpha-beta-depleted transplantation in children. Construction of the TCRbeta library involved unique molecular identifiers. TCRdb recomputed calls from the PCR reads with MiXCR, one row per CDR3 protein. The sample carries some 600,000 distinct CDR3 sequences, 15% to 20% recorded once. Material: PBMCs from the stem cell graft donor, obtained from the stem cell graft. Receptors originate from a human donor who donated a stem cell graft to a child with acute myeloid leukemia.

CDR3 DNA sequence: TGCAGTGCTAGAGCCTTAGCGGGGGGGCCTCCCAGCACCGGGGAGCTGTTTTTT. This sequence encodes CSARALAGGPPSTGELFF. The rearrangement joins TRBV20-1 to TRBJ2-2, with TRBD2 identical over 11 bases. The CDR3 totals 18 residues. Trimming cost V 1 base and J 4 bases; bases outside gene matches: 11. The germline gives CDR1 DFQATT, CDR2 SNEGSKA (reference sequence).

This rearrangement joins TRBV18 to TRBJ2-1; tentative D call: TRBD1 (6 bases). V was cut by 0 bases and J by 8 bases, with 14 bases left in between. Germline loops: CDR1 KGHSH, CDR2 LQKENI. The CDR3 covers 15 residues. The DNA of the CDR3 is TGTGCCAGCTCACCACCGAACAGGGCCTGGGATGAGCAGTTCTTC. Protein: CASSPPNRAWDEQFF.

This clonotype appeared many times. The V and J genes are TRBV20-1 and TRBJ1-1; D is possibly TRBD1 (6 bases). Looked up from germline, CDR1 is DFQATT and CDR2 is SNEGSKA (reference sequence). This CDR3 spans 11 amino acids. V was shortened by 5 bases and J by 7 bases, with 11 bases between the two germline ends. The CDR3 is CSASDRIEAFF. DNA of the CDR3: TGCAGTGCTTCTGACAGGATTGAAGCTTTCTTT.

This clonotype occurred many times. The V and J genes are TRBV6-5 and TRBJ2-3; TRBD2 might be the D (5 bases). V lost 0 bases and J lost 5, with 21 bases in between. The germline gives CDR1 MNHEY, CDR2 SVGAGI. The CDR3 spans 18 residues. Here the CDR3 reads CASSYSYISLPEGDTQYF. CDR3 nucleotides: TGTGCCAGCAGTTACTCGTATATATCCCTCCCAGAGGGAGATACGCAGTATTTT.

The genes are TRBV5-1 and TRBJ2-2, with 9 bases identical to TRBD1. The CDR3 loop spans 16 amino acids. Looked up from germline, CDR1 is SGHRS and CDR2 is YFSETQ. The V gene end was trimmed by 4 bases and the J gene end by 5 bases; junction bases not matched to a gene: 9. Written as DNA, the CDR3 is TGCGCCAGCAGCACCCGACAGGGGGTAGGGACCGGGGAGCTGTTTTTT. Translated: CASSTRQGVGTGELFF. Drawing the rest from reference TRBV5-1 and TRBJ2-2, the complete variable domain is KAGVTQTPRYLIKTRGQQVTLSCSPISGHRSVSWYQQTPGQGLQFLFEYFSETQRNKGNFPGRFSGRQFSNSRSEMNVSTLELGDSALYLCASSTRQGVGTGELFFGEGSRLTVL.

The V and J genes are TRBV25-1 and TRBJ2-5, with a tentative D call TRBD1 (6 bases). CDR1 and CDR2 from the germline V gene are MGHDK and SYGVNS. This CDR3 contains 17 residues. V was pared by 4 bases and J by 2 bases, with 20 bases between. The CDR3 DNA reads as TGTGCCAGCAGTGGCCTGCAACTCCAACAGGGACAAGAGACCCAGTACTTC. It encodes CASSGLQLQQGQETQYF.

In nucleotides, the CDR3 is TGCAGTGCTAGGCAAGAACAGTTTAATTACAATGAGCAGTTCTTC. It specifies CSARQEQFNYNEQFF. The chain has TRBV20-1 and TRBJ2-1; no clear D. CDR1 DFQATT and CDR2 SNEGSKA come from the germline V gene (reference sequence). V was pared by 3 bases and J by 4 bases, with 16 bases between. This CDR3 contains 15 residues.

The sample holds a few counts of this clonotype. The chain has TRBV29-1 and TRBJ1-2; 10 positions agree with TRBD1. Germline V CDR1 and CDR2: SQVTM, ANQGSEA. V lost 6 bases and J lost 6; bases outside the gene matches: 16. The CDR3 has 16 residues. CDR3 DNA sequence: TGCAGCGTCGGAATGAGGTTCCCCGGGACAGGGGATGGCTACACCTTC. Protein: CSVGMRFPGTGDGYTF.

This chain joins TRBV20-1 and TRBJ2-7, with unresolved D. This CDR3 is 14 amino acids long. Trimming stripped 3 bases from V and 0 bases from J, with 12 bases between. The germline gives CDR1 DFQATT, CDR2 SNEGSKA (reference sequence). The CDR3 bases are TGCAGTGCTAGGGGCACCTTAAGCTCCTACGAGCAGTACTTC. It specifies CSARGTLSSYEQYF.

This clonotype was recorded at least ten times. The chain employs TRBV12-3 or TRBV12-4 and TRBJ1-6, with TRBD1 as a possible D gene (5 bases). V was shortened by 7 bases and J by 8 bases, with 18 bases between the two germline ends. The length of the CDR3 is 15 residues. CDR3 amino acids: CASISGQPSYSPLHF. The CDR3 region has the DNA TGTGCCAGCATATCGGGGCAGCCATCCTATTCACCCCTCCACTTT.